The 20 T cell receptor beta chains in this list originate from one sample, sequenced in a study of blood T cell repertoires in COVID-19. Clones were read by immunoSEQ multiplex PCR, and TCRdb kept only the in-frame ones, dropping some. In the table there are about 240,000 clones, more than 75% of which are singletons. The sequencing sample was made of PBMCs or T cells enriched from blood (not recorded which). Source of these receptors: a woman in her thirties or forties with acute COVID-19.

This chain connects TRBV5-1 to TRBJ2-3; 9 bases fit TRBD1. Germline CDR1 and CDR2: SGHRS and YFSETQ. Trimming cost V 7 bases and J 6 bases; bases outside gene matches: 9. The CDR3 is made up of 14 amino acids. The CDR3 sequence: CASRSRTGADTQYF. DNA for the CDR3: TGCGCCAGCCGCTCTAGGACAGGGGCTGATACGCAGTATTTT.

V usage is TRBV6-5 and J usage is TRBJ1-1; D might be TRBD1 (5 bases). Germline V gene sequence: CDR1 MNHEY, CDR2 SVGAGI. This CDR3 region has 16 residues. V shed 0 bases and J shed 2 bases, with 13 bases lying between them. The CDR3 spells CASSYSRGVENTEAFF. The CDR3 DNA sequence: TGTGCCAGCAGTTACTCCCGGGGGGTAGAAAACACTGAAGCTTTCTTT.

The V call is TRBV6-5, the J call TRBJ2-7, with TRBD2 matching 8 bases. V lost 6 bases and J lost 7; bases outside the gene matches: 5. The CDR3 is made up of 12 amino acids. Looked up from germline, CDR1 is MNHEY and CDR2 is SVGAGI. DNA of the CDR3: TGTGCCAGCAGAGGACTAGCTCTTGAGCAGTACTTC. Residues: CASRGLALEQYF.

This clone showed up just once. For the CDR3, the DNA is TGTGCCAGCAGCCAGGACCTAGGGGGCACCGGGGAGCTGTTTTTT. As protein: CASSQDLGGTGELFF. The chain employs TRBV5-4 and TRBJ2-2; possibly TRBD1 for D (6 bases). V lost 4 bases and J 4 bases, leaving 14 bases between the germline ends. Germline CDR1 SGHNT, CDR2 YYREEE (reference sequence). This CDR3 contains 15 residues. Full variable domain (remainder filled in from reference TRBV5-4 and TRBJ2-2): ETGVTQSPTHLIKTRGQQVTLRCSSQSGHNTVSWYQQALGQGPQFIFQYYREEENGRGNFPPRFSGLQFPNYSSELNVNALELDDSALYLCASSQDLGGTGELFFGEGSRLTVL.

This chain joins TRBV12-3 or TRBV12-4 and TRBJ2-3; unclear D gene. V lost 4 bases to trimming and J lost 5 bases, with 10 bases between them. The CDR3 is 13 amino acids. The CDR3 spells CASSSSSEDTQYF. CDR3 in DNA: TGTGCCAGCAGTTCGTCGAGCGAAGATACGCAGTATTTT.

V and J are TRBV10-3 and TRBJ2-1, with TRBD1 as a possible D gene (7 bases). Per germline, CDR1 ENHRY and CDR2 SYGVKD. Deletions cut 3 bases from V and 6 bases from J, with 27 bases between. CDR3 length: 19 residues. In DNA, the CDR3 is TGTGCCATCAGTGATTCCACTCTCAGGGGGGTAGTGTTTTGCAATGAGCAGTTCTTC. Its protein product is CAISDSTLRGVVFCNEQFF.

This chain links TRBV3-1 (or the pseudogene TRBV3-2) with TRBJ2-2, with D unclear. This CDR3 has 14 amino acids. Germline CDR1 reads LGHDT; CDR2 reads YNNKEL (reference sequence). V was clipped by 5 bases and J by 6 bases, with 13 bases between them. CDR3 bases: TGTGCCAGCAGCTATAATATGGGCTCCGGGGAGCTGTTTTTT. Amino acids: CASSYNMGSGELFF.

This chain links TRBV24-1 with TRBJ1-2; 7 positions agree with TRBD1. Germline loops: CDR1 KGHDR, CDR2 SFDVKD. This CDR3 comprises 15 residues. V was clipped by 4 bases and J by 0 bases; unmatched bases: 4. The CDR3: CATSDPGQTNYGYTF. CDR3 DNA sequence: TGTGCCACCAGTGACCCGGGACAGACTAACTATGGCTACACCTTC.

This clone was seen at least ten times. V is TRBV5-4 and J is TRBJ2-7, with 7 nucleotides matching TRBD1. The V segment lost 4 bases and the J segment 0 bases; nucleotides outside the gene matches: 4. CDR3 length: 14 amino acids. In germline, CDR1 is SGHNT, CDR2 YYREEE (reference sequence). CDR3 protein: CASSLGQASYEQYF. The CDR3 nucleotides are TGTGCCAGCAGCCTAGGACAGGCCTCCTACGAGCAGTACTTC.

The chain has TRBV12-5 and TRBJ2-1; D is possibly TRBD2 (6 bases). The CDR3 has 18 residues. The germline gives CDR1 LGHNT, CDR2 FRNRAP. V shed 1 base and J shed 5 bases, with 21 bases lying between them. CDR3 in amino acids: CASGLGSGRRRENNEQFF. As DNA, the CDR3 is TGTGCTAGTGGTTTGGGGTCTGGGCGTAGGAGGGAAAACAATGAGCAGTTCTTC.

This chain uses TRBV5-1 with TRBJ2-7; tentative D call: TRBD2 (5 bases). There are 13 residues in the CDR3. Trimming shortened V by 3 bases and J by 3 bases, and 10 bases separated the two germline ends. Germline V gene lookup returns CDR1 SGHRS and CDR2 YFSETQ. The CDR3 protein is CASSSGSLYEQYF. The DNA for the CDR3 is TGCGCCAGCAGCTCGGGATCCCTCTACGAGCAGTACTTC.

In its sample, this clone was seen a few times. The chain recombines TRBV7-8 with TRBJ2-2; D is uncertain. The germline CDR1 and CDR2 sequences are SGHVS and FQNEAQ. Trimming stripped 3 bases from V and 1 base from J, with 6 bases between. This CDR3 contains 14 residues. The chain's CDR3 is CASSFTRNTGELFF. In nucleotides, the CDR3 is TGTGCCAGCAGCTTTACGCGGAACACCGGGGAGCTGTTTTTT.

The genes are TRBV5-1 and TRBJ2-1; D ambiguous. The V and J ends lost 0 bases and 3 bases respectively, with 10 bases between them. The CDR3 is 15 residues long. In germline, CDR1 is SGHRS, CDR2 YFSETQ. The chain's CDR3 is CASSLGQVHYNEQFF. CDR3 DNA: TGCGCCAGCAGCTTGGGGCAGGTTCACTACAATGAGCAGTTCTTC.

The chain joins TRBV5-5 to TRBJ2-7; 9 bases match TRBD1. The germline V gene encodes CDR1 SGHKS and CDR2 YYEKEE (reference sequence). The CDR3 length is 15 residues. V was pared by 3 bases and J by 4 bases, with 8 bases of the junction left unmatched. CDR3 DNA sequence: TGTGCCAGCAGCTCCACTACAGGGGGCGGGTACGAGCAGTACTTC. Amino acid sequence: CASSSTTGGGYEQYF.

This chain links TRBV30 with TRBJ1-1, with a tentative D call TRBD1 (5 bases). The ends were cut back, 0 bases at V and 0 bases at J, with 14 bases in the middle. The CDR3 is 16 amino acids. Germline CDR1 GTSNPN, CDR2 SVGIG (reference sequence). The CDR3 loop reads CAWSVRGGRMNTEAFF. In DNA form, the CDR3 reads TGTGCCTGGAGTGTAAGGGGTGGTCGCATGAACACTGAAGCTTTCTTT.

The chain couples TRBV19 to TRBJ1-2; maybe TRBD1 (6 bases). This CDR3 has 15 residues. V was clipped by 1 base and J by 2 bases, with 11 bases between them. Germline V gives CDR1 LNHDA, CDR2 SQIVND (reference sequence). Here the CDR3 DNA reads TGTGCCAGTAGTATAGGGCCAGGGACAAACTATGGCTACACCTTC. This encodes CASSIGPGTNYGYTF.

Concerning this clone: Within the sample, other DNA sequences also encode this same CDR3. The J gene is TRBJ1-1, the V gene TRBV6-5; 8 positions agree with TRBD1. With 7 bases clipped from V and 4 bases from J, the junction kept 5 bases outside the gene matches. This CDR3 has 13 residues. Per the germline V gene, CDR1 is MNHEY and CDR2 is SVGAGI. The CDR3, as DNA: TGTGCCAGCACCGCTACAGGGGGCACTGAAGCTTTCTTT. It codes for CASTATGGTEAFF.

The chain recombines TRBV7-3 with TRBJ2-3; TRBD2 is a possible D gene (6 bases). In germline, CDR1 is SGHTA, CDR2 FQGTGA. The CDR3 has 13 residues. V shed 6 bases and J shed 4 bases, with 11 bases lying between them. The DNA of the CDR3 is TGTGCCAGCAGTCCCACGGGGGCAGATACGCAGTATTTT. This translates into CASSPTGADTQYF.

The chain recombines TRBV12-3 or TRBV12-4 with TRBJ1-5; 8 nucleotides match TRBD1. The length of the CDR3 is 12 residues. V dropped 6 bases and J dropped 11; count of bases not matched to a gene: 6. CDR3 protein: CASRSGGGSQHF. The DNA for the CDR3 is TGTGCCAGCAGGTCAGGGGGCGGTTCCCAGCATTTT.

In DNA form, the CDR3 reads TGTGCCAGCAGTTACAGCGGGGCAGATACGCAGTATTTT. Translation gives CASSYSGADTQYF. The chain carries TRBV6-5 and TRBJ2-3; 7 positions agree with TRBD2. Germline trimming cut 2 bases from V and 4 bases from J; bases unmatched to any gene: 0. This CDR3 is 13 amino acids long. Germline V gene sequence: CDR1 MNHEY, CDR2 SVGAGI.